This passage covers 11 T cell receptor beta chains from one sample sequenced in a study of shared clonotypes between healthy human individuals (dated by TCRdb to the early 2020s). CD8 naive samples were obtained by positive selection for CCR7 among CD45RO-negative cells, yielding a CD45RA+CCR7+ population from which TemRA cells were excluded. The protocol used for the library was the immunoSEQ multiplex PCR assay. TCRdb limited this immuneACCESS table to in-frame rearrangements with V and J called. A share of clones is missing; checked studies link under half to unresolved V genes, and the rest is unexplained. In this sample the table shows some 2 million clones, about 95% of which occur a single time. The top ten hold around 1.1% of the sample. The sequenced sample consisted of naive CD8+ T cells sorted from blood. Taken with the paper, the label for cell subset or site translates to: CD45RA+CCR7+. All receptors come from a young man in good health.

For this clone: This specimen includes other DNA sequences encoding the same CDR3. J is TRBJ2-1 and V is TRBV11-3, with 7 positions matching TRBD2. This CDR3 has 13 residues. V was pared by 5 bases and J by 6 bases, with 4 bases of the junction left unmatched. Germline assignment: CDR1 SGHNT and CDR2 YENEEA. CDR3 in amino acids: CASSEGTTNEQFF. The CDR3 DNA is TGTGCCAGCAGCGAGGGGACTACCAATGAGCAGTTCTTC.

As regards this clone: Other DNA sequences of this sample code for an identical CDR3. The J gene is TRBJ2-7, the V gene TRBV9, with D maybe TRBD1 (5 bases). Trimming removed 4 bases at V and 5 bases at J, with 10 bases between. The germline CDR1 and CDR2 sequences are SGDLS and YYNGEE. This CDR3 is built from 12 residues. CDR3 loop: CASSSDSHEQYF. DNA for the CDR3: TGTGCCAGCAGCTCCGACAGCCACGAGCAGTACTTC.

For this clone: Different DNA sequences within this sample yield the same CDR3. The chain recombines TRBV6-5 with TRBJ2-5, with TRBD2 as a possible D gene (6 bases). The CDR3 sequence is 14 residues long. The germline V gene has CDR1 MNHEY and CDR2 SVGAGI. Trimming cost V 3 bases and J 1 base, with 9 bases left between them. The CDR3 loop is CASSYLGGQETQYF. In DNA form, the CDR3 reads TGTGCCAGCAGTTATCTGGGGGGCCAAGAGACCCAGTACTTC.

This chain connects TRBV7-6 to TRBJ1-1; tentative D call: TRBD1 (6 bases). This CDR3 has 15 amino acids. Germline V lookup: CDR1 SGHVS, CDR2 FNYEAQ. The germline V and J ends were trimmed by 5 bases and 7 bases, with 20 bases remaining between them. For the CDR3, the DNA is TGTGCCAGCAGCCCCAGACCACAGGGCATTAGTGAAGCTTTCTTT. Protein product: CASSPRPQGISEAFF. Filled out from reference TRBV7-6 and TRBJ1-1, the complete variable domain reads GAGVSQSPRYKVTKRGQDVALRCDPISGHVSLYWYRQALGQGPEFLTYFNYEAQQDKSGLPNDRFSAERPEGSISTLTIQRTEQRDSAMYRCASSPRPQGISEAFFGQGTRLTVV.

The chain recombines TRBV6-1 with TRBJ2-1; D call uncertain. Germline V gene lookup returns CDR1 MNHNS and CDR2 SASEGT. Trimming cost V 4 bases and J 0 bases, with 10 bases left between them. This CDR3 has 15 residues. CDR3 DNA: TGTGCCAGCAGTGTCGGGTTGAGCTCCTACAATGAGCAGTTCTTC. Residues: CASSVGLSSYNEQFF.

This clone appeared a single time. V is TRBV11-2 and J is TRBJ2-3; 9 nucleotides line up with TRBD2. Germline-derived CDR1 and CDR2 are SGHAT and FQNNGV. This CDR3 is 15 amino acids long. V was clipped by 1 base and J by 4 bases; unmatched bases: 3. CDR3 residues: CASSLGRGGPDTQYF. The CDR3, as DNA: TGTGCCAGCAGCTTAGGGCGGGGGGGACCAGATACGCAGTATTTT.

This clone was seen once. The chain recombines TRBV11-2 with TRBJ2-2; 14 nucleotides match TRBD2. Trimming at V came to 4 bases and at J to 5 bases, leaving 3 bases not matched to a gene. Germline CDR1 and CDR2: SGHAT and FQNNGV. The CDR3 spans 16 residues. The CDR3 protein is CASSSGLAGETGELFF. CDR3 DNA sequence: TGTGCCAGCAGCTCGGGACTAGCGGGGGAAACCGGGGAGCTGTTTTTT.

The chain has TRBV7-2 and TRBJ2-7; 8 bases are shared with TRBD2. From germline, CDR1 is SGHTA and CDR2 FQGNSA. The CDR3 is 16 residues long. The V segment lost 4 bases and the J segment 2 bases; nucleotides outside the gene matches: 10. The CDR3 loop is CASSYSGGPLTYEQYF. The CDR3 coding sequence is TGTGCCAGCAGCTACTCGGGGGGGCCCTTAACCTACGAGCAGTACTTC.

The J gene is TRBJ2-7, the V gene TRBV11-3, with TRBD2 matching over 11 bases. The CDR3 spans 16 residues. Germline-derived CDR1 and CDR2 are SGHNT and YENEEA. V was pared by 5 bases and J by 1 base, with 7 bases of the junction left unmatched. CDR3 DNA: TGTGCCAGCAGCGCGATACTAGCGGGGGCTTCCTACGAGCAGTACTTC. Amino acid sequence: CASSAILAGASYEQYF.

In regard to this clone: Other nucleotide sequences from this sample produce the same CDR3. This chain connects TRBV9 to TRBJ2-1; no definite D call. The V end was cut by 0 bases, the J end by 9 bases, with 4 bases between. The CDR3 sequence is 11 residues long. Germline CDR1 reads SGDLS; CDR2 reads YYNGEE. This chain's CDR3 is CASSVGSEQFF. The CDR3 bases are TGTGCCAGCAGCGTAGGAAGTGAGCAGTTCTTC.

The rearrangement links TRBV6-1 to TRBJ2-7, with D maybe TRBD2 (6 bases). V lost 8 bases and J lost 1, with 15 bases in between. CDR1 is MNHNS, CDR2 SASEGT, per germline. The CDR3 runs 14 residues. CDR3 DNA: TGTGCCAGCGGAGGGGCGGGCCAGTCCTACGAGCAGTACTTC. Protein product: CASGGAGQSYEQYF.